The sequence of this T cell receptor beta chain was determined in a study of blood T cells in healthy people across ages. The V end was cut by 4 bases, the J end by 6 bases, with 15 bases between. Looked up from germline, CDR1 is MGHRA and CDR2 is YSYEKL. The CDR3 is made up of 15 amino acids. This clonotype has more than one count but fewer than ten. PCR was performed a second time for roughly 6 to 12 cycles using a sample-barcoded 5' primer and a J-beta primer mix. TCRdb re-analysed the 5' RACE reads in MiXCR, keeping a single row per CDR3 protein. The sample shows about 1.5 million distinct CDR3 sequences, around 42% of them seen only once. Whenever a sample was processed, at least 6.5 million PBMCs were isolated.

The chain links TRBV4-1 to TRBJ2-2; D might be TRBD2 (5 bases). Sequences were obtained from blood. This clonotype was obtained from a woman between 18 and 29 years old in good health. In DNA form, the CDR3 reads TGCGCCAGCAGCCTTACTAGTTATGACGCCGGGGAGCTGTTTTTT. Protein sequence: CASSLTSYDAGELFF.